This T cell receptor beta chain came from a study of post-analysis software for immune sequencing data. Study as a whole: The courses of disease that were included comprised relapsing-remitting, secondary progressive and progressive-relapsing multiple sclerosis.

Unique molecular identifiers were present in the TCR beta cDNA libraries. From the PCR reads, TCRdb called clonotypes with MiXCR, one entry per CDR3 protein. The sample has roughly 800,000 distinct CDR3 sequences; roughly 50% are singletons. In the case of this clonotype: The antigen is not known.

Study observations and caveats: Patients showed TRBV5-6, TRBV5-1 and TRBV20-1 among roughly 5 TRBV segments more frequent than in controls. Samples sharing a preparation batch grouped tightly together when assessed by F measure.

CDR3 length: 16 amino acids. The V segment lost 5 bases and the J segment 4 bases; nucleotides outside the gene matches: 8. The chain is built from TRBV12-3 or TRBV12-4 and TRBJ2-3; 11 nucleotides align to TRBD2. Sequencing was carried out using blood. The clonotype comes from a girl aged 10 to 17 with multiple sclerosis. CDR3 in amino acids: CASSLRLAGRADTQYF. The CDR3 DNA reads as TGTGCCAGCAGTCTCCGACTAGCGGGAAGAGCAGATACGCAGTATTTT.